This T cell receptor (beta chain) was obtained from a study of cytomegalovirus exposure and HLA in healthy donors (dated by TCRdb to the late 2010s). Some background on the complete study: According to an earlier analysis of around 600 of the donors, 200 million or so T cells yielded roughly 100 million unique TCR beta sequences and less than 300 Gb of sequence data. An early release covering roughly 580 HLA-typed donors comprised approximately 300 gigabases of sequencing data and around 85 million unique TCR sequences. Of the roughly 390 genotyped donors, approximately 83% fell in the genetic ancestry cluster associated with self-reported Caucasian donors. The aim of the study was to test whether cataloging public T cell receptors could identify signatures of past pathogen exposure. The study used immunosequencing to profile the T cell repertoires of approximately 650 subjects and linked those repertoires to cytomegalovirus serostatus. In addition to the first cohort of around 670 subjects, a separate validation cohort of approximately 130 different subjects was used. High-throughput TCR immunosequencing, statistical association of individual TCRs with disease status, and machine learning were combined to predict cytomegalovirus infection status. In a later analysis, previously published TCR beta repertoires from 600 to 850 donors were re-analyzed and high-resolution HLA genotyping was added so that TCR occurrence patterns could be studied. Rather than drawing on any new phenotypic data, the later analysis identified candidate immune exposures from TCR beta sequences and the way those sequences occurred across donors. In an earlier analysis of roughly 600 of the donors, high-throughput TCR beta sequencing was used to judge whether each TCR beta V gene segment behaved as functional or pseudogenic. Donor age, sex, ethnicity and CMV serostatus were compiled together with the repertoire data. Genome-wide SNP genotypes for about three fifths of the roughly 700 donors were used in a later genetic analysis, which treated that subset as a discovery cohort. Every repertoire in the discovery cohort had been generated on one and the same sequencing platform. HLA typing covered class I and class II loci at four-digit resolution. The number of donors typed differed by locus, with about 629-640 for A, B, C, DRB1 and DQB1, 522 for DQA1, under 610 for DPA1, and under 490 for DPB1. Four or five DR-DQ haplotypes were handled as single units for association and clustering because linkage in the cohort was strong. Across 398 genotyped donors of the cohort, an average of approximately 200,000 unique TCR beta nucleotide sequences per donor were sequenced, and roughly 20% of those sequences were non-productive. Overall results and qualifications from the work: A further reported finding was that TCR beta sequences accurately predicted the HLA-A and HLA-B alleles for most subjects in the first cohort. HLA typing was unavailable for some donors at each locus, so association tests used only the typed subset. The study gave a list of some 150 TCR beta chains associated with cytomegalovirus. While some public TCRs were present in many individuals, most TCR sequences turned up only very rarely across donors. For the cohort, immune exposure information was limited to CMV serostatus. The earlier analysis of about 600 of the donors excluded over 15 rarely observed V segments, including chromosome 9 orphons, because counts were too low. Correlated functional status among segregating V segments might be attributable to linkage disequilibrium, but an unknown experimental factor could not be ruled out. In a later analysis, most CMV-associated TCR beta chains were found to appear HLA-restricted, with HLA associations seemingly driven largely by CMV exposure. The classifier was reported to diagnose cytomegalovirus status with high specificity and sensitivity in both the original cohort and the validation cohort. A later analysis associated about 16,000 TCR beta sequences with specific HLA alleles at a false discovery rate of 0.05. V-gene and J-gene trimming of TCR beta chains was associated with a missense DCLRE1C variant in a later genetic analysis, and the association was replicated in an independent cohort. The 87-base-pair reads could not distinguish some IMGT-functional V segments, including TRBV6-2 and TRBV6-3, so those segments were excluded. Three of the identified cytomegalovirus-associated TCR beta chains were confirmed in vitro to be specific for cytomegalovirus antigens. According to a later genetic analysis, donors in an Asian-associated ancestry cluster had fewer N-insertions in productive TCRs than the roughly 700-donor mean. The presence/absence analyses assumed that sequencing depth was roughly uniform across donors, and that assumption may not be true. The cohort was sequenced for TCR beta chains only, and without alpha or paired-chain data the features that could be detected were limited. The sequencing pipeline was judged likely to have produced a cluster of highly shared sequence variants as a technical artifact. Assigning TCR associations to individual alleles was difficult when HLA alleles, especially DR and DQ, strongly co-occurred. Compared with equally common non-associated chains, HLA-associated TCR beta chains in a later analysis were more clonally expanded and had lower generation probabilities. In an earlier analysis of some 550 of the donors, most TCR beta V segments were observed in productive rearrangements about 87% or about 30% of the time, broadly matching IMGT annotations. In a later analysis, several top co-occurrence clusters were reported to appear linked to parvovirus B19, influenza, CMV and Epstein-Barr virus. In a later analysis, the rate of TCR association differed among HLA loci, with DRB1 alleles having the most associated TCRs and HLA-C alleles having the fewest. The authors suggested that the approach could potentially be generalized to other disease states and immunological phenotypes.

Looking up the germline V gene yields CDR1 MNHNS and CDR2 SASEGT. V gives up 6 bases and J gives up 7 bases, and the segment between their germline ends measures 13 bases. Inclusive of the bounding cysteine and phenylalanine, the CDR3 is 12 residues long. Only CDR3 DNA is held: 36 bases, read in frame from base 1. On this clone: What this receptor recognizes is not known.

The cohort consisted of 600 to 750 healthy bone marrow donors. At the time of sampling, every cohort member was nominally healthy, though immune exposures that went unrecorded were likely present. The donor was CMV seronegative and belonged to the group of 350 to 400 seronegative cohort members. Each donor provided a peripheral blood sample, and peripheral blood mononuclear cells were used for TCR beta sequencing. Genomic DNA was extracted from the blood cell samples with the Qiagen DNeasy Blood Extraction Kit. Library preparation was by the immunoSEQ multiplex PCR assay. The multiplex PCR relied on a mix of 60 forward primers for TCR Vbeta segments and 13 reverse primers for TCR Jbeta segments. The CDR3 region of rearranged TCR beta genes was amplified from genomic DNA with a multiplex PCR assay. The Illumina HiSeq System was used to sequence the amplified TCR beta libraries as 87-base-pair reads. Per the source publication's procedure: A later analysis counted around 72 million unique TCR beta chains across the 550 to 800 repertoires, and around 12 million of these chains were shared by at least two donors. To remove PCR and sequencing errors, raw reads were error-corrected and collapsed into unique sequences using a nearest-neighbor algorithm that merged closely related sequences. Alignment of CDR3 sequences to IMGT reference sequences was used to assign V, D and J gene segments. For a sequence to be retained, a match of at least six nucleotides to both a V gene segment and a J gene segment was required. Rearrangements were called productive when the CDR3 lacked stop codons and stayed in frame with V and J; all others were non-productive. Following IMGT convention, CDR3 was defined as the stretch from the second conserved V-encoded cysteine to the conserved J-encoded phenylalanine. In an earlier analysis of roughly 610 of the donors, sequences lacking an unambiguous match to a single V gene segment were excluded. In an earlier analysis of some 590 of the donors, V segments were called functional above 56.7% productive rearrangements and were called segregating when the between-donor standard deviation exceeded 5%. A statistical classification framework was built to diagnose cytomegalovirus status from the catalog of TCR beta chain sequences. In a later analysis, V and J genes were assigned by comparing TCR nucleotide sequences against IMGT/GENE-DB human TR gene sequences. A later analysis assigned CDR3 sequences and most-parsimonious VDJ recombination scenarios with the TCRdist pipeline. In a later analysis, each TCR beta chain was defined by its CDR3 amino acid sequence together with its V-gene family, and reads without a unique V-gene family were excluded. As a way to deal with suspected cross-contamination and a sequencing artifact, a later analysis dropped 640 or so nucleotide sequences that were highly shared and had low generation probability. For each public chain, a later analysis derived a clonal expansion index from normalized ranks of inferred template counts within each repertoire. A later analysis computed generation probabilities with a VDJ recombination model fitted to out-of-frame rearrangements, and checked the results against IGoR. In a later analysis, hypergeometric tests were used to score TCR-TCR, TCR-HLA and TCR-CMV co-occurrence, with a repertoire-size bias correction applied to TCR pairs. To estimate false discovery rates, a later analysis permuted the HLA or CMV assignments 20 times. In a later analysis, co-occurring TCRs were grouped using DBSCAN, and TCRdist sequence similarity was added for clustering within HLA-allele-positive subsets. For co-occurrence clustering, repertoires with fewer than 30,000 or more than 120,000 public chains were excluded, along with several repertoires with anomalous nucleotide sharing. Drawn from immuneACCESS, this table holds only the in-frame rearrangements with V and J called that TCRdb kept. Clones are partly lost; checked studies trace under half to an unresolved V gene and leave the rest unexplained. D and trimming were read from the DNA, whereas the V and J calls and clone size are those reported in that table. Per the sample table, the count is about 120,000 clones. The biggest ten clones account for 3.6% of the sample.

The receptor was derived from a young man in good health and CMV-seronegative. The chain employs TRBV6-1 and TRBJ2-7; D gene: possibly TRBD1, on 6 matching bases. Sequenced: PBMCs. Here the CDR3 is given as CASSGTGLEQYF. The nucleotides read TGTGCCAGCAGCGGAACAGGGTTGGAGCAGTACTTC.